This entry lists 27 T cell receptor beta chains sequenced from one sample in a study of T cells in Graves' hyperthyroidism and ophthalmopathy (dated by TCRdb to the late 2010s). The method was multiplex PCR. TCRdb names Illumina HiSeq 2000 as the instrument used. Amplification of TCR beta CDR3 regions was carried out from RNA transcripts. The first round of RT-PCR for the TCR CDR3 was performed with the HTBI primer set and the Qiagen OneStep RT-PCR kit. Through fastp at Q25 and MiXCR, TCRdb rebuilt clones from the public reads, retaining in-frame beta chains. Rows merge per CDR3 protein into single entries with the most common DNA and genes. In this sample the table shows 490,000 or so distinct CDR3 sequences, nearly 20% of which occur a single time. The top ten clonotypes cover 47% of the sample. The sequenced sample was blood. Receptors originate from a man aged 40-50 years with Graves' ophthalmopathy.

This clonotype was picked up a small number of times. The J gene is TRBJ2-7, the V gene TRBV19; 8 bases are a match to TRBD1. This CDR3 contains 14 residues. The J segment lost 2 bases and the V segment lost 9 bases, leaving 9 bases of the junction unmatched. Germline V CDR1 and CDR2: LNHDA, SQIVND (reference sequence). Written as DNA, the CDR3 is TGTGCCAGCAAAAGCTCAGGGGGCCCCTACGAGCAGTACTTC. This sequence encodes CASKSSGGPYEQYF.

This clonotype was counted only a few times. The CDR3 region has the DNA TGTGCCAGCAGCTTGGAGGGGCAGGGTGAAGCTTTCTTT. This sequence encodes CASSLEGQGEAFF. The chain combines TRBV5-8 with TRBJ1-1; perhaps TRBD1 as D (5 bases). V dropped 0 bases and J dropped 7 bases, with 10 bases sitting between them. The CDR3 has 13 amino acids. CDR1 SGHTS and CDR2 YDEGEE come from the germline V gene.

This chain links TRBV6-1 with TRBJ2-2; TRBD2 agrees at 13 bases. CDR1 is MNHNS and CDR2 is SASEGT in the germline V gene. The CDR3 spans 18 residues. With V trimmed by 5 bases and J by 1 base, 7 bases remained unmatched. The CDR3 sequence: CASSKLAGGNRNTGELFF. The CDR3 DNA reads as TGTGCCAGCAGTAAACTAGCGGGGGGGAATCGGAACACCGGGGAGCTGTTTTTT.

Here the CDR3 reads CASSPRSRGAGNEQFF. The CDR3, as DNA: TGTGCCAGCTCACCACGAAGTCGGGGGGCAGGGAATGAGCAGTTCTTC. The genes are TRBV18 and TRBJ2-1; tentatively, D is TRBD2 (7 bases). The length of the CDR3 is 16 residues. V was pared by 1 base and J by 7 bases, with 17 bases between. Germline V lookup: CDR1 KGHSH, CDR2 LQKENI. Full variable domain (outside the CDR3, taken from reference TRBV18 and TRBJ2-1): NAGVMQNPRHLVRRRGQEARLRCSPMKGHSHVYWYRQLPEEGLKFMVYLQKENIIDESGMPKERFSAEFPKEGPSILRIQQVVRGDSAAYFCASSPRSRGAGNEQFFGPGTRLTVL.

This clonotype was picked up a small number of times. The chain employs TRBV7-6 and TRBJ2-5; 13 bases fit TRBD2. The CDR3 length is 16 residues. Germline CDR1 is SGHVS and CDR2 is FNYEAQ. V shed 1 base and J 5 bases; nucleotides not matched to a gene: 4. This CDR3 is CASSLELAGGDETQYF. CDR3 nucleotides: TGTGCCAGCAGCTTAGAACTAGCGGGAGGGGACGAGACCCAGTACTTC.

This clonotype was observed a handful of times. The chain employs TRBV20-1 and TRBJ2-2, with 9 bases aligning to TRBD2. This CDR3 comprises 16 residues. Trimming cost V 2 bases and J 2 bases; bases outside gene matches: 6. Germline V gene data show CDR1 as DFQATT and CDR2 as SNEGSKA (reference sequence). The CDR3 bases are TGCAGTGCTAGACGTAGCGGGGGCGTTAACACCGGGGAGCTGTTTTTT. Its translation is CSARRSGGVNTGELFF.

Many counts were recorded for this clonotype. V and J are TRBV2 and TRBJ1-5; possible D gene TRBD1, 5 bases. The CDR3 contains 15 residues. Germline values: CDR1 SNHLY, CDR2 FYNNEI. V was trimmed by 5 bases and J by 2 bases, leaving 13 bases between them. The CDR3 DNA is TGTGCCAGCAGTTCCCCGGTGGGGCGCAATCAGCCCCAGCATTTT. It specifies CASSSPVGRNQPQHF.

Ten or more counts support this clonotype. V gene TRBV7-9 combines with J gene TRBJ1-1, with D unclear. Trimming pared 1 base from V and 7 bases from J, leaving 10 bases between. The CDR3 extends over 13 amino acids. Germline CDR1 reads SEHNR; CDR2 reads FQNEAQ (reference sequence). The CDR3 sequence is CASSLDVGVEAFF. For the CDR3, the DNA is TGTGCCAGCAGCTTAGATGTTGGCGTTGAAGCTTTCTTT.

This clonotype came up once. The CDR3 reads CATEHYRGGTDTQYF. The CDR3, as DNA: TGTGCCACAGAACACTACAGGGGGGGGACAGATACGCAGTATTTT. The chain recombines TRBV12-3 or TRBV12-4 with TRBJ2-3; D possibly corresponds to TRBD1 (8 bases). Trimming shortened V by 10 bases and J by 3 bases, and 20 bases separated the two germline ends. The CDR3 covers 15 residues.

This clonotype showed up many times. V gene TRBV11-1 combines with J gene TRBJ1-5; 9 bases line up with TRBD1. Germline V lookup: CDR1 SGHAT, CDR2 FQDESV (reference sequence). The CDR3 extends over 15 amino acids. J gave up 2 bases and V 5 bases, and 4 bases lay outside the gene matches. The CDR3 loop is CASSPGTGRNQPQHF. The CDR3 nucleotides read TGTGCCAGCAGCCCAGGGACAGGGCGCAATCAGCCCCAGCATTTT.

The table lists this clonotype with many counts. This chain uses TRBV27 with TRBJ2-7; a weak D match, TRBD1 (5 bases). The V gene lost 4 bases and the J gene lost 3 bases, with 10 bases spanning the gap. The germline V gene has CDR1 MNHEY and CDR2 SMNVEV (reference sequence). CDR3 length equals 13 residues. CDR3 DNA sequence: TGTGCCAGCAGTTCTGCAGGGCTCTACGAGCAGTACTTC. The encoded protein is CASSSAGLYEQYF.

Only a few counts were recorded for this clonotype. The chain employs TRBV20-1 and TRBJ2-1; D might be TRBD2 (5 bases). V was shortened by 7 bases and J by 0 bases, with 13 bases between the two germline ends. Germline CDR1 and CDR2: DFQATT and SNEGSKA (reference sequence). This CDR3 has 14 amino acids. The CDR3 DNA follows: TGCAGTGTTCAGGCCGGGGTCTCCTACAATGAGCAGTTCTTC. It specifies CSVQAGVSYNEQFF.

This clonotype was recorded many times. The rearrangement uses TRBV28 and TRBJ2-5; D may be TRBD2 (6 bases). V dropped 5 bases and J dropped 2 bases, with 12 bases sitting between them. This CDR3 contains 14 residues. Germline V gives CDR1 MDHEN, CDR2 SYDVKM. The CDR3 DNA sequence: TGTGCCAGCAGTGGAAGGACTAATCAAGAGACCCAGTACTTC. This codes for CASSGRTNQETQYF.

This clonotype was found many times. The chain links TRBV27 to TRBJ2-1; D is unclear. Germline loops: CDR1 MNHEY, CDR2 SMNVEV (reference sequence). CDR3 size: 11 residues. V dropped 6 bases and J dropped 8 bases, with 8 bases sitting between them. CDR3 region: CASSRYDEQFF. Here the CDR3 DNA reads TGTGCCAGCAGCCGGTATGATGAGCAGTTCTTC.

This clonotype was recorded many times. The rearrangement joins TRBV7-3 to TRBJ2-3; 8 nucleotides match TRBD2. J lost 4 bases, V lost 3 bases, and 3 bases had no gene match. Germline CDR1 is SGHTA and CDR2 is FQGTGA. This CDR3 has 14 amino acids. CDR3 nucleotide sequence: TGTGCCAGCAGCTTTACGGGGGGGTCAGATACGCAGTATTTT. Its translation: CASSFTGGSDTQYF.

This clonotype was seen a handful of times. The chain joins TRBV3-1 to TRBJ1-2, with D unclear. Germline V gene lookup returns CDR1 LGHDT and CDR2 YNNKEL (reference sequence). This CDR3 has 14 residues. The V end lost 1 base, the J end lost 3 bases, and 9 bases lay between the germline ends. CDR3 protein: CASSQGNPYYGYTF. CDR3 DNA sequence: TGTGCCAGCAGCCAAGGAAACCCGTACTATGGCTACACCTTC.

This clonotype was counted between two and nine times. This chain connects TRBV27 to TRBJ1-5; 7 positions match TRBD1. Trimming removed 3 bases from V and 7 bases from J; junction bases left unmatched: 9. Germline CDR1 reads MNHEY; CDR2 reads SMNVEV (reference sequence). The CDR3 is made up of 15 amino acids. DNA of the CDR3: TGTGCCAGCAGTTTTCGACAGGGTGGAACCCAGCCCCAGCATTTT. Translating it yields CASSFRQGGTQPQHF.

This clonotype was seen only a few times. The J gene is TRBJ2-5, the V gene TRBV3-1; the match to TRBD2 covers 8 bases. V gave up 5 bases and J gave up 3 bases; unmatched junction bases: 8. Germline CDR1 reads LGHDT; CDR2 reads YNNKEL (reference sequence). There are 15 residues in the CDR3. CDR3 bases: TGTGCCAGCAGCTTAAATCGCGGGGGGAAAGAGACCCAGTACTTC. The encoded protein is CASSLNRGGKETQYF.

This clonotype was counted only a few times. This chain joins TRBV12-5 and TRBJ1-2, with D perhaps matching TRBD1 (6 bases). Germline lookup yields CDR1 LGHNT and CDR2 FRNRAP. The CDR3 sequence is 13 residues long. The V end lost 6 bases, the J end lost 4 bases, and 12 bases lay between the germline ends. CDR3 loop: CASGHGTRYGYTF. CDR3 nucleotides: TGTGCTAGTGGCCATGGGACACGCTATGGCTACACCTTC. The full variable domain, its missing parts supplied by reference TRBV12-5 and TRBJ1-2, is DARVTQTPRHKVTEMGQEVTMRCQPILGHNTVFWYRQTMMQGLELLAYFRNRAPLDDSGMPKDRFSAEMPDATLATLKIQPSEPRDSAVYFCASGHGTRYGYTFGSGTRLTVV.

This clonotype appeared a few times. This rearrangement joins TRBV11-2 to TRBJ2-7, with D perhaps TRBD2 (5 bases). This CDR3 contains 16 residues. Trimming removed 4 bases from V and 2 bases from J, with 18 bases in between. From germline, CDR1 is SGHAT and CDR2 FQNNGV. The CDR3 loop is CASSSRSGRQAYEQYF. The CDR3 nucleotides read TGTGCCAGCAGCTCAAGGAGCGGACGCCAGGCCTACGAGCAGTACTTC. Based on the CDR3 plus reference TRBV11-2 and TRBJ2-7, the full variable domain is EAGVAQSPRYKIIEKRQSVAFWCNPISGHATLYWYQQILGQGPKLLIQFQNNGVVDDSQLPKDRFSAERLKGVDSTLKIQPAKLEDSAVYLCASSSRSGRQAYEQYFGPGTRLTVT.

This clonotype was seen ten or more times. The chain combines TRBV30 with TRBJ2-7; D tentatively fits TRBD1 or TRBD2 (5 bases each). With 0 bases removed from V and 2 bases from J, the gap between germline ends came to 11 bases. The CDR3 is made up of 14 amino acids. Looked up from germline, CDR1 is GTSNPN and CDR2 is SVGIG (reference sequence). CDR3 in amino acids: CAWSVLGTAYEQYF. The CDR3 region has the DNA TGTGCCTGGAGTGTGTTGGGGACGGCCTACGAGCAGTACTTC.

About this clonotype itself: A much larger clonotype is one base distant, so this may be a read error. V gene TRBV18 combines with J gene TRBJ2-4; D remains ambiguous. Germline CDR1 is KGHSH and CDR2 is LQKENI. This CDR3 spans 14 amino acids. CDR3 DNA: TGTGCCGGCTCACCACCGGTCCTCAGGAACATTCAGTACTTC. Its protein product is CAGSPPVLRNIQYF.

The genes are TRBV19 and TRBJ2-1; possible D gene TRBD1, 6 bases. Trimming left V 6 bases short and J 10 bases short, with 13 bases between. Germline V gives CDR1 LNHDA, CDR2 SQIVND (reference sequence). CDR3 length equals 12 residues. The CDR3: CASRTDSLEQFF. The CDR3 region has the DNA TGTGCCAGTAGGACGGACAGTTTGGAGCAGTTCTTC.

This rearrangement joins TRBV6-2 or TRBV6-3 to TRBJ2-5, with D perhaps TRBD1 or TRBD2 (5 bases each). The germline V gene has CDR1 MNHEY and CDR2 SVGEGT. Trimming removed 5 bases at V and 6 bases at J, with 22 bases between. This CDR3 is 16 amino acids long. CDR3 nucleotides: TGTGCCAGCAGTAACCATCCTATGGGACGCCGTCAGACCCAGTACTTC. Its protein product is CASSNHPMGRRQTQYF.

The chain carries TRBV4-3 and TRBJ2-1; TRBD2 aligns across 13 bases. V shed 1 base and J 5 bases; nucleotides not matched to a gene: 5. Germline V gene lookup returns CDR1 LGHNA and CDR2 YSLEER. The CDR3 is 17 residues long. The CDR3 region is CASSQGTSGRWDNEQFF. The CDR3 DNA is TGCGCCAGCAGCCAAGGGACTAGCGGGAGATGGGACAATGAGCAGTTCTTC.

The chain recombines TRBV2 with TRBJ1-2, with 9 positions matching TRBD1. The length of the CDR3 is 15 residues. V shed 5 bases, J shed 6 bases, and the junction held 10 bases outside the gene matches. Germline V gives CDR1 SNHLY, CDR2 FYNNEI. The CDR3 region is CASSLFPGQGHGYTF. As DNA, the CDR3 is TGTGCCAGCAGTCTTTTTCCGGGACAGGGACATGGCTACACCTTC.

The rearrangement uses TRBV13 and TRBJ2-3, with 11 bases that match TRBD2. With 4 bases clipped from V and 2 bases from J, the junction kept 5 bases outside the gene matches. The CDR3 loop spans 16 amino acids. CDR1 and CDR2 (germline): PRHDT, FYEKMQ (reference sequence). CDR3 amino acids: CASSSHSGGVTDTQYF. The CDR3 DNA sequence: TGTGCCAGCAGCTCTCATAGCGGGGGGGTCACAGATACGCAGTATTTT.